This TCR beta chain was recorded in a study of blood T cell repertoires in COVID-19. As for the study in general: COVID-19 samples, acute and convalescent, were from the United States, Italy and Spain.

The assay was immunoSEQ multiplex PCR, and TCRdb's table has in-frame clones only and misses some. The sample has about 120,000 clones; more than 75% are singletons. The clonotype comes from a man aged 60-69 years with acute or convalescent COVID-19. The sequencing sample was made of peripheral blood.

The CDR3 loop reads CASSQAPTSTGELFF. CDR3 in DNA: TGCGCCAGCAGCCAAGCCCCAACCAGCACCGGGGAGCTGTTTTTT. The V call is TRBV4-3, the J call TRBJ2-2; D ambiguous. V lost 1 base, J lost 4 bases, and 10 bases lay in between. This CDR3 is 15 amino acids long. The V gene's germline CDR1 is LGHNA and CDR2 YSLEER.